Each of the 23 T cell receptor beta chains below was sequenced from the same sample in a study of blood T cell repertoires in COVID-19. Repertoires were generated with immunoSEQ multiplex PCR, while TCRdb's copy carries only in-frame clones and drops some. Of approximately 160,000 clones in the sample, about nine tenths were seen once. The source material was peripheral blood. The origin of the receptors is a man between 60 and 75 years old with active or convalescent COVID-19.

The rearrangement links TRBV10-1 to TRBJ2-7; 8 bases are shared with TRBD2. CDR1 is WNHNN and CDR2 is SYGVQD in the germline V gene (reference sequence). With V trimmed by 3 bases and J by 5 bases, 9 bases remained unmatched. The CDR3 loop spans 15 amino acids. The CDR3 reads CASSDPGLGLNEQYF. In nucleotides, the CDR3 is TGCGCCAGCAGTGATCCGGGACTAGGTCTGAACGAGCAGTACTTC.

J is TRBJ1-1 and V is TRBV11-1, with a possible D match to TRBD1 (6 bases). This CDR3 has 13 amino acids. In germline, CDR1 is SGHAT, CDR2 FQDESV (reference sequence). The V end was cut by 5 bases, the J end by 1 base, with 8 bases between. In nucleotides, the CDR3 is TGTGCCAGCAGCCAACAGGGGAACACTGAAGCTTTCTTT. It specifies CASSQQGNTEAFF.

The CDR3 sequence: CASSQGRVNTEAFF. CDR3 DNA sequence: TGTGCCAGCAGCCAAGGTCGGGTGAACACTGAAGCTTTCTTT. The chain joins TRBV3-1 (or the pseudogene TRBV3-2) to TRBJ1-1; D unclear. Germline V gives CDR1 LGHDT, CDR2 YNNKEL (reference sequence). V lost 1 base and J lost 0, with 6 bases in between. The CDR3 has 14 amino acids.

The chain uses TRBV6-1 and TRBJ1-2, with D unresolved. Germline CDR1 MNHNS, CDR2 SASEGT. Trimming left V 4 bases short and J 7 bases short, with 25 bases between. The CDR3 sequence is 17 residues long. In DNA, the CDR3 is TGTGCCAGCAGTGTTCTCGACGGGTCCCTGGAACCGGGTGGCTACACCTTC. It translates to CASSVLDGSLEPGGYTF.

The V and J genes are TRBV24-1 and TRBJ2-7, with D perhaps TRBD2 (5 bases). Germline-derived CDR1 and CDR2 are KGHDR and SFDVKD. The CDR3 has 17 amino acids. The ends were cut back, 7 bases at V and 1 base at J, with 22 bases in the middle. For the CDR3, the DNA is TGTGCCACCAGAGCCTGTGTTAAGAGGACTCCGTCCTACGAGCAGTACTTC. Translation gives CATRACVKRTPSYEQYF.

The sample holds one count of this clone. The chain is built from TRBV27 and TRBJ1-5; 8 positions agree with TRBD1. V shed 5 bases, J shed 4 bases, and the junction held 7 bases outside the gene matches. The germline V gene encodes CDR1 MNHEY and CDR2 SMNVEV (reference sequence). The CDR3 has 15 amino acids. DNA for the CDR3: TGTGCCAGCAGTCCATGGACAGGGCGGAATCAGCCCCAGCATTTT. Translation: CASSPWTGRNQPQHF.

This chain links TRBV6-1 with TRBJ1-5; maybe TRBD1 (5 bases). Germline V gene data show CDR1 as MNHNS and CDR2 as SASEGT. Trimming took 1 base from V and 11 from J, leaving 12 bases between them. This CDR3 is 13 amino acids long. The CDR3 nucleotides read TGTGCCAGCAGTGAAGATAGTGACAGAACCCAGCATTTT. Its translation: CASSEDSDRTQHF.

V and J are TRBV5-1 and TRBJ2-5; TRBD2 matches 13 bases. Trimming at V came to 4 bases and at J to 2 bases, leaving 5 bases not matched to a gene. The germline gives CDR1 SGHRS, CDR2 YFSETQ. This CDR3 region has 16 residues. The CDR3 sequence is CASSPLGLAGQETQYF. The DNA for the CDR3 is TGCGCCAGCAGCCCTCTGGGACTAGCGGGGCAAGAGACCCAGTACTTC. Based on the CDR3 plus reference TRBV5-1 and TRBJ2-5, the full variable domain is KAGVTQTPRYLIKTRGQQVTLSCSPISGHRSVSWYQQTPGQGLQFLFEYFSETQRNKGNFPGRFSGRQFSNSRSEMNVSTLELGDSALYLCASSPLGLAGQETQYFGPGTRLLVL.

CDR3 nucleotide sequence: TGTGCCAGCAGCCTAGAGGGACTAGTAAGGGGCACAGATACGCAGTATTTT. This encodes CASSLEGLVRGTDTQYF. The chain is built from TRBV7-9 and TRBJ2-3; 8 nucleotides align to TRBD2. Trimming cost V 5 bases and J 1 base; bases outside gene matches: 11. Germline CDR1 and CDR2: SEHNR and FQNEAQ (reference sequence). This CDR3 spans 17 amino acids.

V gene TRBV19 combines with J gene TRBJ1-1, with 7 bases identical to TRBD1. The length of the CDR3 is 12 residues. CDR1 LNHDA and CDR2 SQIVND come from the germline V gene (reference sequence). The trim removed 6 bases at V and 4 bases at J, leaving 2 bases unmatched. CDR3 amino acids: CASRDRVTEAFF. The CDR3 DNA is TGTGCCAGTAGAGACAGGGTCACTGAAGCTTTCTTT.

The chain uses TRBV5-1 and TRBJ2-2; TRBD2 matches at 8 bases. Germline V gives CDR1 SGHRS, CDR2 YFSETQ. This CDR3 is built from 16 residues. Trimming removed 1 base from V and 1 base from J; junction bases left unmatched: 3. CDR3 region: CASSLLLAENTGELFF. In DNA form, the CDR3 reads TGCGCCAGCAGCTTGCTACTAGCGGAGAACACCGGGGAGCTGTTTTTT. The variable domain in full, with the rest retrieved from reference TRBV5-1 and TRBJ2-2, is KAGVTQTPRYLIKTRGQQVTLSCSPISGHRSVSWYQQTPGQGLQFLFEYFSETQRNKGNFPGRFSGRQFSNSRSEMNVSTLELGDSALYLCASSLLLAENTGELFFGEGSRLTVL.

The chain carries TRBV12-3 or TRBV12-4 and TRBJ2-1; a possible D gene is TRBD1 (6 bases). Trimming removed 7 bases at V and 4 bases at J, with 11 bases between. This CDR3 comprises 13 residues. CDR3 nucleotide sequence: TGTGCCAGCATGGAGGACAGATACAATGAGCAGTTCTTC. Its translation: CASMEDRYNEQFF.

V usage is TRBV11-3 and J usage is TRBJ2-3; 9 bases line up with TRBD1. The CDR3 has 15 amino acids. Per the germline V gene, CDR1 is SGHNT and CDR2 is YENEEA. V shed 5 bases and J 3 bases; nucleotides not matched to a gene: 6. This CDR3 reads CASSPTGGRTDTQYF. The CDR3 DNA follows: TGTGCCAGCAGCCCGACAGGGGGGAGGACAGATACGCAGTATTTT.

This chain uses TRBV6-1 with TRBJ2-5; possibly TRBD2 for D (6 bases). Germline CDR1 is MNHNS and CDR2 is SASEGT. The germline V and J ends were trimmed by 3 bases and 5 bases, with 13 bases remaining between them. The CDR3 loop spans 14 amino acids. CDR3 sequence reads: CASSERRVIETQYF. As DNA, the CDR3 is TGTGCCAGCAGTGAGCGGAGGGTTATCGAGACCCAGTACTTC.

The V gene is TRBV4-1, the J gene TRBJ1-2; D perhaps matches TRBD1 (5 bases). Germline CDR1 MGHRA, CDR2 YSYEKL. Deletions cut 4 bases from V and 1 base from J, with 16 bases between. The CDR3 spans 16 residues. The CDR3 protein is CASSPFQTVNNYGYTF. CDR3 in DNA: TGCGCCAGCAGCCCCTTTCAGACAGTCAATAACTATGGCTACACCTTC.

A single count supports this clone. V is TRBV3-1 (or the pseudogene TRBV3-2) and J is TRBJ2-7; TRBD2 is a possible D gene (6 bases). Trimming shortened V by 1 base and J by 4 bases, and 14 bases separated the two germline ends. This CDR3 comprises 15 residues. Germline V gene lookup returns CDR1 LGHDT and CDR2 YNNKEL (reference sequence). The CDR3 is CASSQAPGLNYEQYF. In nucleotides, the CDR3 is TGTGCCAGCAGCCAAGCCCCGGGACTCAATTACGAGCAGTACTTC.

V usage is TRBV5-1 and J usage is TRBJ2-7, with D tentatively TRBD2 (5 bases). The V gene's germline CDR1 is SGHRS and CDR2 YFSETQ. Trimming took off 4 bases at V and 3 bases at J, with 14 bases between the two ends. This CDR3 contains 14 residues. The CDR3 DNA sequence: TGCGCCAGCAGCCCGGCGGGCGGAATCTACGAGCAGTACTTC. Translating gives CASSPAGGIYEQYF.

This sequence joins TRBV5-1 and TRBJ2-5; D is uncertain. Deletions cut 0 bases from V and 2 bases from J, with 11 bases between. Germline V CDR1 and CDR2: SGHRS, YFSETQ. The CDR3 length is 15 residues. The CDR3 nucleotides are TGCGCCAGCAGCTTGGCCAGTGCAGATCAAGAGACCCAGTACTTC. It yields the protein CASSLASADQETQYF.

This clone was seen a single time. The rearrangement joins TRBV24-1 to TRBJ2-7; TRBD2 agrees at 10 bases. The CDR3 length is 14 residues. Germline values: CDR1 KGHDR, CDR2 SFDVKD. V lost 6 bases to trimming and J lost 7 bases; unmatched junction nucleotides: 8. DNA of the CDR3: TGTGCCACCAGTAGCGGGAGGGCCTCGGGTGAGCAGTACTTC. Translation gives CATSSGRASGEQYF.

The V call is TRBV5-1, the J call TRBJ2-1, with D possibly TRBD1 on 7 matching bases. CDR1 and CDR2 from the germline V gene are SGHRS and YFSETQ. This CDR3 comprises 16 residues. Trimming removed 4 bases at V and 0 bases at J, with 14 bases between. This CDR3 is CASSAGQRRSYNEQFF. In nucleotides, the CDR3 is TGCGCCAGCAGCGCGGGACAGCGGCGCTCCTACAATGAGCAGTTCTTC.

The J gene is TRBJ1-6, the V gene TRBV7-2; 10 positions agree with TRBD1. V lost 5 bases to trimming and J lost 6 bases; unmatched junction nucleotides: 7. This CDR3 is built from 16 residues. The germline gives CDR1 SGHTA, CDR2 FQGNSA. CDR3 nucleotides: TGTGCCAGCAGCCCTCAGGACAGGGGGTTTAATTCACCCCTCCACTTT. This sequence encodes CASSPQDRGFNSPLHF.

This rearrangement joins TRBV21-1 to TRBJ2-3; the table calls TRBD2, which could not be checked here. TRBV21-1 counts as a pseudogene. The CDR3 runs to 17 residues. CDR3 sequence reads: CASSKAVVRVSTDTQYF. In DNA form, the CDR3 reads TGTGCCAGCAGCAAAGCGGTGGTGCGGGTTAGCACAGATACGCAGTATTTT.

The chain uses TRBV7-8 and TRBJ2-3; tentatively, D is TRBD1 (6 bases). Germline V lookup: CDR1 SGHVS, CDR2 FQNEAQ. The CDR3 has 15 residues. Trimming removed 3 bases at V and 4 bases at J, with 14 bases between. The CDR3: CASSFTQGYADTQYF. CDR3 nucleotide sequence: TGTGCCAGCAGCTTTACACAGGGATACGCAGATACGCAGTATTTT.